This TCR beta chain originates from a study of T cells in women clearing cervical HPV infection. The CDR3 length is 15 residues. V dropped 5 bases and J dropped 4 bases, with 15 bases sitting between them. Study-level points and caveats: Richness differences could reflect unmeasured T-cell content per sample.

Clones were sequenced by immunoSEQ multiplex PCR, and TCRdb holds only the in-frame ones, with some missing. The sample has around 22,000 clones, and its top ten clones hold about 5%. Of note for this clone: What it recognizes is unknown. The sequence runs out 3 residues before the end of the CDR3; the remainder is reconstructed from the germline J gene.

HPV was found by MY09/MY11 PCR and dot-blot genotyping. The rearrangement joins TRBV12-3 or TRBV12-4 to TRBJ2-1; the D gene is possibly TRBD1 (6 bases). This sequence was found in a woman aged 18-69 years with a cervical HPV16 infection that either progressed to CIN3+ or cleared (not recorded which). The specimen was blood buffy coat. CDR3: CASSQQGSGYNEQFF. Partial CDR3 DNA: TGTGCCAGCAGTCAACAGGGTTCGGGATACAATGAG.